Each of the 30 T cell receptor beta chains below was sequenced from the same sample in a study of Tregs in tolerant kidney transplant recipients. Profiled with immunoSEQ multiplex PCR; TCRdb holds only in-frame clones, not every one. Of some 55,000 clones listed, roughly 85% are singletons. The source material was Tregs from blood, sampled before the transplant. The receptor set was obtained from a human donor who received a combined kidney and bone marrow transplant.

The genes are TRBV19 and TRBJ2-5; D is perhaps TRBD1 (5 bases). The germline V gene encodes CDR1 LNHDA and CDR2 SQIVND (reference sequence). This CDR3 region has 18 residues. V lost 5 bases and J 0 bases, leaving 22 bases between the germline ends. The CDR3 loop is CASSPNAPGQSYQETQYF. CDR3 nucleotides: TGTGCCAGTAGTCCAAACGCCCCCGGACAATCGTACCAAGAGACCCAGTACTTC.

V gene TRBV4-1 combines with J gene TRBJ1-2; no firm D call. CDR3 length: 15 amino acids. V was pared by 0 bases and J by 1 base, with 9 bases between. CDR1 and CDR2 (germline): MGHRA, YSYEKL. Written as DNA, the CDR3 is TGCGCCAGCAGCCAAGAACAAACAGATAACTATGGCTACACCTTC. Amino acids: CASSQEQTDNYGYTF.

The chain recombines TRBV9 with TRBJ2-7; maybe TRBD2 (6 bases). The ends were cut back, 0 bases at V and 2 bases at J, with 9 bases in the middle. This CDR3 is built from 14 residues. Germline CDR1 is SGDLS and CDR2 is YYNGEE. The CDR3 DNA reads TGTGCCAGCAGCGTAGGCCCGGGGGCCTACGAGCAGTACTTC. This translates into CASSVGPGAYEQYF.

The chain joins TRBV15 to TRBJ1-1; the D gene is possibly TRBD1 (5 bases). Trimming cost V 0 bases and J 0 bases, with 8 bases left between them. The CDR3 runs 15 residues. In germline, CDR1 is LNHNV, CDR2 YYDKDF (reference sequence). The CDR3 spells CATSRDPGLNTEAFF. In nucleotides, the CDR3 is TGTGCCACCAGCAGAGATCCGGGACTGAACACTGAAGCTTTCTTT.

J is TRBJ2-1 and V is TRBV11-2, with 8 bases lining up with TRBD2. The CDR3 spans 15 residues. J was trimmed by 5 bases and V by 0 bases; bases with no gene match: 3. CDR1 and CDR2 (germline): SGHAT, FQNNGV. As DNA, the CDR3 is TGTGCCAGCAGCTTAGAACGGGGGGGTAACAATGAGCAGTTCTTC. It encodes CASSLERGGNNEQFF.

The chain uses TRBV5-1 and TRBJ1-2; 7 nucleotides line up with TRBD1. The V gene end was trimmed by 0 bases and the J gene end by 5 bases; junction bases not matched to a gene: 10. The CDR3 has 16 residues. Germline CDR1 and CDR2: SGHRS and YFSETQ. CDR3 bases: TGCGCCAGCAGCTTGGAGGGGACAGCCCTCCCGTATGGCTACACCTTC. Translated: CASSLEGTALPYGYTF.

J is TRBJ1-5 and V is TRBV7-2, with D possibly being TRBD1 (5 bases). V dropped 9 bases and J dropped 3 bases, with 21 bases sitting between them. Germline CDR1 is SGHTA and CDR2 is FQGNSA. CDR3 length: 16 residues. CDR3 coding DNA: TGTGCCAGGAGGAGGAGGCCGTGGGGGTCCAATCAGCCCCAGCATTTT. Its protein is CARRRRPWGSNQPQHF.

The chain links TRBV5-1 to TRBJ2-7, with TRBD1 matching over 10 bases. The V segment lost 3 bases and the J segment 3 bases; nucleotides outside the gene matches: 6. Per germline, CDR1 SGHRS and CDR2 YFSETQ. The CDR3 loop spans 15 amino acids. The CDR3 DNA reads as TGCGCCAGCAGCTCTGGGACAGGGGCCTTCTACGAGCAGTACTTC. Protein sequence: CASSSGTGAFYEQYF.

V and J are TRBV9 and TRBJ1-3; D gene uncertain. The CDR3 consists of 16 residues. With 6 bases removed from V and 0 bases from J, the gap between germline ends came to 16 bases. Per germline, CDR1 SGDLS and CDR2 YYNGEE. Here the CDR3 DNA reads TGTGCCAGCACCGAGGCGAGCGCCGCCTCTGGAAACACCATATATTTT. Its protein product is CASTEASAASGNTIYF.

Only one count was recorded for this clone. V usage is TRBV27 and J usage is TRBJ1-2, with D hard to call. Germline CDR1 is MNHEY and CDR2 is SMNVEV (reference sequence). The CDR3 runs 15 residues. Trimming stripped 3 bases from V and 4 bases from J, with 15 bases between. CDR3 sequence: CASSLVGGGLYGYTF. CDR3 sequence (DNA): TGTGCCAGCAGTTTGGTCGGCGGAGGCCTCTATGGCTACACCTTC.

V is TRBV7-9 and J is TRBJ2-1; D gene unclear. The CDR3 contains 15 residues. V was shortened by 5 bases and J by 0 bases, with 11 bases between the two germline ends. Germline V gives CDR1 SEHNR, CDR2 FQNEAQ (reference sequence). CDR3 amino acids: CASSPLASSYNEQFF. Written as DNA, the CDR3 is TGTGCCAGCAGCCCTCTGGCTAGCTCCTACAATGAGCAGTTCTTC.

This clone occurred a few times. V is TRBV7-9 and J is TRBJ2-3, with 13 bases that match TRBD2. V trimming: 6 bases; J trimming: 14 bases; junction bases outside the gene matches: 8. The CDR3 loop spans 13 amino acids. In germline, CDR1 is SEHNR, CDR2 FQNEAQ (reference sequence). CDR3 region: CASSDGLAGVGYF. CDR3 in DNA: TGTGCCAGCAGTGACGGACTAGCGGGAGTGGGGTATTTT.

The chain uses TRBV28 and TRBJ2-3; TRBD1 aligns across 7 bases. The CDR3 spans 12 residues. V lost 6 bases, J lost 3 bases, and 0 bases stayed unmatched. Looked up from germline, CDR1 is MDHEN and CDR2 is SYDVKM. CDR3: CASRTGTDTQYF. The CDR3 region has the DNA TGTGCCAGCAGGACAGGGACAGATACGCAGTATTTT.

As regards this clone: Other nucleotide sequences from this sample produce the same CDR3. The chain couples TRBV9 to TRBJ2-7, with D possibly being TRBD2 (6 bases). Germline V gene data show CDR1 as SGDLS and CDR2 as YYNGEE. Trimming left V 0 bases short and J 2 bases short, with 6 bases between. This CDR3 is built from 13 residues. CDR3 DNA: TGTGCCAGCAGCGTAGGACTAGCCTACGAGCAGTACTTC. Translated: CASSVGLAYEQYF.

This clone was observed a few times. The J gene is TRBJ1-1, the V gene TRBV28; D may be TRBD1 (6 bases). This CDR3 region has 12 residues. Germline CDR1 and CDR2: MDHEN and SYDVKM. The V end was cut by 6 bases, the J end by 3 bases, with 8 bases between. The CDR3 region is CASSRQDTEAFF. CDR3 sequence (DNA): TGTGCCAGCAGCCGACAGGACACTGAAGCTTTCTTT.

V usage is TRBV6-6 and J usage is TRBJ2-2; 9 bases agree with TRBD2. The CDR3 spans 15 residues. Germline assignment: CDR1 MNHNY and CDR2 SVGAGI (reference sequence). V trimming: 10 bases; J trimming: 4 bases; junction bases outside the gene matches: 10. The CDR3 protein is CATPRIAGVTGELFF. DNA for the CDR3: TGTGCCACCCCCCGGATAGCGGGAGTCACCGGGGAGCTGTTTTTT.

J is TRBJ1-1 and V is TRBV29-1; 8 bases are shared with TRBD1. The CDR3 contains 14 residues. CDR1 and CDR2 from the germline V gene are SQVTM and ANQGSEA. V dropped 7 bases and J dropped 4; count of bases not matched to a gene: 11. The CDR3 DNA sequence: TGCAGCGCCCGGACAGGGAGGGTGATCACTGAAGCTTTCTTT. This codes for CSARTGRVITEAFF. The entire variable domain, with the rest obtained from reference TRBV29-1 and TRBJ1-1, is as follows: SAVISQKPSRDICQRGTSLTIQCQVDSQVTMMFWYRQQPGQSLTLIATANQGSEATYESGFVIDKFPISRPNLTFSTLTVSNMSPEDSSIYLCSARTGRVITEAFFGQGTRLTVV.

V usage is TRBV7-9 and J usage is TRBJ1-6; D is ambiguous. Per the germline V gene, CDR1 is SEHNR and CDR2 is FQNEAQ (reference sequence). Trimming stripped 1 base from V and 12 bases from J, with 13 bases between. This CDR3 is 14 amino acids long. The CDR3 nucleotides are TGTGCCAGCAGCTTAGAGGGTCAAAAGGGACCCCTCCACTTT. It specifies CASSLEGQKGPLHF.

This chain joins TRBV7-7 and TRBJ2-5, with unresolved D. The V and J ends lost 0 bases and 5 bases respectively, with 4 bases between them. CDR1 and CDR2 (germline): SSHAT, FNYEAQ (reference sequence). The CDR3 runs to 12 residues. The CDR3 DNA reads TGTGCCAGCAGCTTAGCCGGGGAGACCCAGTACTTC. Translated: CASSLAGETQYF.

This clone was seen once. The rearrangement links TRBV28 to TRBJ2-3; 10 bases line up with TRBD1. V was pared by 7 bases and J by 2 bases, with 9 bases of the junction left unmatched. Germline assignment: CDR1 MDHEN and CDR2 SYDVKM. This CDR3 comprises 16 residues. The CDR3 DNA sequence: TGTGCCAGCACACGCACCGGGACAGGGGACACAGATACGCAGTATTTT. This sequence encodes CASTRTGTGDTDTQYF.

This clone was found a few times. The CDR3 bases are TGCGCCAGCAGCCAAACGCCAGGGGGCTCTTGGGATGGCTACACCTTC. It is translated as CASSQTPGGSWDGYTF. The chain carries TRBV4-1 and TRBJ1-2; 8 bases match TRBD1. The CDR3 is 16 amino acids. V shed 2 bases and J 6 bases; nucleotides not matched to a gene: 11. Germline V CDR1 and CDR2: MGHRA, YSYEKL.

The gene calls are TRBV11-3 and TRBJ2-7; D unresolved. Looked up from germline, CDR1 is SGHNT and CDR2 is YENEEA. With 5 bases removed from V and 6 bases from J, the gap between germline ends came to 11 bases. The CDR3 has 12 residues. CDR3 sequence reads: CASSRGSGEQYF. The CDR3 DNA sequence: TGTGCCAGCAGCCGCGGTTCCGGCGAGCAGTACTTC.

The genes are TRBV6-5 and TRBJ2-5, with D perhaps assigned TRBD1 or TRBD2 (5 bases each). The J call may be mistaken, given a closer DNA end match to TRBJ2-7. Germline V gene lookup returns CDR1 MNHEY and CDR2 SVGAGI. The CDR3 is made up of 13 amino acids. CDR3 coding DNA: TGTGCCAGCAGAGGGACGGGGAACTACGAGCAGTACTTC. Amino acids: CASRGTGNYEQYF.

The rearrangement joins TRBV27 to TRBJ2-2; TRBD1 might be the D (6 bases). This CDR3 comprises 15 residues. Trimming left V 6 bases short and J 5 bases short, with 16 bases between. Germline lookup yields CDR1 MNHEY and CDR2 SMNVEV (reference sequence). CDR3 in DNA: TGTGCCAGCAGCTACAGCGACAGGTCGACCGGGGAGCTGTTTTTT. Its translation: CASSYSDRSTGELFF.

V is TRBV6-1 and J is TRBJ1-2; tentative D call: TRBD1 (6 bases). Germline-derived CDR1 and CDR2 are MNHNS and SASEGT. The CDR3 runs to 12 residues. Trimming took 7 bases from V and 5 from J, leaving 11 bases between them. The CDR3 sequence: CASKNRVYGYTF. Written as DNA, the CDR3 is TGTGCCAGCAAGAACAGGGTTTATGGCTACACCTTC.

The V gene is TRBV5-1, the J gene TRBJ2-3, with 11 bases aligning to TRBD1. The length of the CDR3 is 13 residues. Per the germline V gene, CDR1 is SGHRS and CDR2 is YFSETQ. J gave up 6 bases and V 7 bases, and 4 bases lay outside the gene matches. CDR3 DNA sequence: TGCGCCAGCTTGGGACAGGGGGTGGATACGCAGTATTTT. Translation gives CASLGQGVDTQYF.

This clone has only a few counts. The chain recombines TRBV19 with TRBJ2-5; TRBD2 agrees at 8 bases. The DNA end is more similar to TRBJ2-7, so the J call may be wrong. The CDR3 is 15 residues long. Germline loops: CDR1 LNHDA, CDR2 SQIVND (reference sequence). The CDR3 bases are TGTGCCAGTAGTCTGGGACTAAGCGGGAGCCACGAGCAGTACTTC. Translating gives CASSLGLSGSHEQYF.

For the CDR3, the DNA is TGTGCCAGCAGAGCTGACACCAATCAGCCCCAGCATTTT. Residues: CASRADTNQPQHF. J is TRBJ1-5 and V is TRBV2, with D unclear. The V gene's germline CDR1 is SNHLY and CDR2 FYNNEI. V was clipped by 6 bases and J by 3 bases, with 9 bases between them. The CDR3 runs 13 residues.

The V gene is TRBV6-5, the J gene TRBJ2-3; 7 positions match TRBD2. The germline V gene has CDR1 MNHEY and CDR2 SVGAGI. V was clipped by 6 bases and J by 6 bases; unmatched bases: 9. The CDR3 is 14 amino acids. The CDR3 region is CASRRRTSQDTQYF. DNA for the CDR3: TGTGCCAGCAGACGCAGGACTAGTCAGGATACGCAGTATTTT.

This chain connects TRBV2 to TRBJ2-7, with D perhaps matching TRBD2 (5 bases). In germline, CDR1 is SNHLY, CDR2 FYNNEI. The V and J ends lost 6 bases and 6 bases respectively, with 15 bases between them. The CDR3 runs 13 residues. The DNA of the CDR3 is TGTGCCAGCAGGGGAAACACTAGGACCGAGCAGTACTTC. It specifies CASRGNTRTEQYF.